The 5 T cell receptor beta chains below come from one sample, sequenced in a study of Graves' ophthalmopathy and Graves' hyperthyroidism. Amplification of the TCR beta CDR3 regions used RNA transcripts (as template). The first-round RT-PCR employed HTBI primers together with the Qiagen OneStep RT-PCR kit. A multiplex PCR was then performed as the second round. TCRdb reanalysed the multiplex PCR reads using MiXCR and keeps one entry per CDR3 protein. The table records 210,000 or so distinct CDR3 sequences, approximately 29% of them present only once. The specimen sequenced was peripheral blood. The receptors here all came from a man over 45 with Graves' ophthalmopathy.

The V and J genes are TRBV7-2 and TRBJ2-7; D might be TRBD1 (6 bases). V was pared by 7 bases and J by 3 bases, with 19 bases between. This CDR3 is built from 15 residues. CDR1 is SGHTA and CDR2 is FQGNSA in the germline V gene. The CDR3 here is CASTPQGSPIYEQYF. The CDR3 DNA reads TGTGCCAGCACCCCCCAGGGGTCTCCGATCTACGAGCAGTACTTC.

This clonotype has ten or more counts. This chain links TRBV6-4 with TRBJ2-5; 12 bases are a match to TRBD2. Trimming at V came to 3 bases and at J to 5 bases, leaving 4 bases not matched to a gene. The germline V gene has CDR1 MRHNA and CDR2 SNTAGT. This CDR3 has 15 amino acids. The CDR3 region has the DNA TGTGCCAGCAGTGAGACTAGCGGGAGCTCGGAGACCCAGTACTTC. This encodes CASSETSGSSETQYF.

V is TRBV28 and J is TRBJ1-2; TRBD1 agrees at 7 bases. This CDR3 spans 12 amino acids. The ends lost 4 bases at V and 7 bases at J; junction bases unmatched: 3. Germline values: CDR1 MDHEN, CDR2 SYDVKM. For the CDR3, the DNA is TGTGCCAGCAGTTCGACAGGGCGTGGCTACACCTTC. Translation: CASSSTGRGYTF.

This clonotype has only a few counts. The V and J genes are TRBV18 and TRBJ2-7, with D perhaps being TRBD1 or TRBD2 (5 bases each). The length of the CDR3 is 13 residues. Trimming shortened V by 6 bases and J by 5 bases, and 14 bases separated the two germline ends. From germline, CDR1 is KGHSH and CDR2 LQKENI. CDR3 region: CASSPPGPDEQYF. The CDR3, as DNA: TGTGCCAGCTCGCCCCCGGGACCCGACGAGCAGTACTTC.

The rearrangement uses TRBV6-2 or TRBV6-3 and TRBJ2-7; TRBD2 matches 13 bases. Germline CDR1 MNHEY, CDR2 SVGEGT. With V trimmed by 9 bases and J by 5 bases, 4 bases remained unmatched. The CDR3 covers 13 residues. CDR3 in DNA: TGTGCCAGGGGGACTAGCGGGATCGACGAGCAGTACTTC. This encodes CARGTSGIDEQYF.